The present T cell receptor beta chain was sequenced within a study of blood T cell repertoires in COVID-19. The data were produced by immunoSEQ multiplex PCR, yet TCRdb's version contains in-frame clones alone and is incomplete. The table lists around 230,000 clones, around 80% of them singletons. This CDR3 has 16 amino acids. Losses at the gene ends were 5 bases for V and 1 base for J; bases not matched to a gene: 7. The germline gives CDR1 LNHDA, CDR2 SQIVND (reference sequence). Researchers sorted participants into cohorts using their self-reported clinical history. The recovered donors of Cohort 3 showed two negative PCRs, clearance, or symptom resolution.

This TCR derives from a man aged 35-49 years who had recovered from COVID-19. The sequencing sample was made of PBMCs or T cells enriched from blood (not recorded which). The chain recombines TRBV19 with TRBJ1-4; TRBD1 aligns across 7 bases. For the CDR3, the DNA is TGTGCCAGTAGTCGACAGGGTCTAGGAACTAATGAAAAACTGTTTTTT. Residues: CASSRQGLGTNEKLFF.